Given below is one T cell receptor (beta chain) in context. The clone's antigen remains unknown. No much larger clonotype is one base removed from it; base qualities were not supplied. The donors were included in the validation cohort of roughly 130 subjects, a group kept apart from the roughly 700-subject first cohort. The data belong to a study of cytomegalovirus exposure and HLA in healthy donors (dated by TCRdb to the late 2010s). Background on the whole study: According to a later analysis, the 120 or so validation repertoires were produced on the same platform as the 666 repertoires of the first cohort. The study aimed to test whether signatures of past pathogen exposure could be identified by cataloging public T cell receptors. Besides the first cohort of 550 to 750 subjects, a separate validation cohort made up of around 120 different subjects was used. To predict cytomegalovirus infection status, the study combined high-throughput TCR immunosequencing, statistical association of individual TCRs with disease status, and machine learning.

The CDR3 covers 14 residues, taking in both the cysteine and the phenylalanine. Here the CDR3 DNA is all that survives: 42 bases in frame from base 1. As encoded in the germline V gene, CDR1 is SNHLY while CDR2 is FYNNEI. Trimming takes 5 bases from V and 1 base from J, and the germline ends sit 11 bases apart. The full study reports these points: A total of fewer than 200 TCR beta chains were listed by the study as associated with cytomegalovirus. The authors suggested that the approach could potentially be extended to other disease states and immunological phenotypes. Most TCR sequences were observed very rarely across donors, whereas some public TCRs were present in many individuals. Subsequent analysis determined that TCRs grouped into clusters in the first cohort also showed a tendency toward co-occurrence across the 120 or so validation repertoires, and approximately 94% of cluster scores exceeded 0. In both the original and validation cohorts, the classifier was reported to diagnose cytomegalovirus status with high specificity and sensitivity. All 120 repertoires were used to score co-occurrence in the validation cohort in a later analysis, because that analysis had no HLA typing for the cohort. In vitro tests confirmed that a few of the cytomegalovirus-associated TCR beta chains recognize cytomegalovirus antigens.

Library construction relied on the immunoSEQ multiplex PCR assay. Turning to the authors' computational methods: A statistical classification framework was built to diagnose cytomegalovirus status from the catalog of TCR beta chain sequences. TCRdb holds this immuneACCESS table with in-frame rearrangements only. Some clones are missing; in checked studies, unresolved V genes explain under half, and the rest has no known cause. V, J and clone size were drawn from that table, and D and trimming were deduced from the DNA. For this sample there are 150,000 to 200,000 clones; around nine tenths appear just once. The biggest ten clones account for 1.4% of the sample.

The source of this sequence is a woman in her 30s in good health and CMV-seronegative. What was sequenced was PBMCs. This sequence uses TRBV2 and TRBJ1-2, and possibly TRBD1, on 6 matching bases. The base sequence is TGTGCCAGCAGTTCAGACAGGCATAACTATGGCTACACCTTC. This sequence encodes CASSSDRHNYGYTF.